This is a list of T cell receptor beta chains from one sample in a study of blood T cell repertoires in COVID-19. Sequencing used immunoSEQ multiplex PCR; TCRdb keeps in-frame clones, though not all of them. Among about 260,000 clones listed, 88% were seen once. Sample: peripheral blood. The receptors were gathered from a woman in her sixties or seventies with COVID-19, enrolled during active disease. Each CDR3 is given without its conserved first and last residue. D genes are given only for firm matches.

TRBV19	TRBJ2-6	TRBD1	ASSRQGLLSGANVLT
TRBV9	TRBJ1-2	.	ASSPETGGADYGYT
TRBV5-1	TRBJ2-3	TRBD1	ASSLLGQPTSTDTQY
TRBV27	TRBJ2-7	.	ASSSRQHYEQY
TRBV19	TRBJ1-5	TRBD1	ASSANRGEPQH
TRBV6-2/TRBV6-3	TRBJ2-4	.	ASSSGILAKNIQY
TRBV28	TRBJ1-1	.	ASSYVRNTEAF
TRBV28	TRBJ2-7	.	ASIDPRGPSSYEQY
TRBV2	TRBJ1-1	.	ASKGRTADTEAF
TRBV29-1	TRBJ1-3	.	SVFLMGVNTIY
TRBV30	TRBJ2-7	.	AWSHLDRDFSYEQY